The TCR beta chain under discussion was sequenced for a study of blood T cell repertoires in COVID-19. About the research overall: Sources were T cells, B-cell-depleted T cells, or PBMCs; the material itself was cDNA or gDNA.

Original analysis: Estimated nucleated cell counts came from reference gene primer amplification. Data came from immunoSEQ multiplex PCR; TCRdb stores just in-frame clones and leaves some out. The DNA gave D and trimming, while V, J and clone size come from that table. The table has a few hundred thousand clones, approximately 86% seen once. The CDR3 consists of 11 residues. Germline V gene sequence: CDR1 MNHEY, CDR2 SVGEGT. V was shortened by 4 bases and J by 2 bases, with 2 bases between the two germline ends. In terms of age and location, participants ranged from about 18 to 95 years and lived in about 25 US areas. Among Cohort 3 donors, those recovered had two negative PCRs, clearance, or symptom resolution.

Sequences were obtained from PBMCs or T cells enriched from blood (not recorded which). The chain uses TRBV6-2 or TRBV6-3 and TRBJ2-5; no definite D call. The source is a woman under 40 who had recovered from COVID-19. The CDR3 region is CASSSQETQYF. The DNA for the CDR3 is TGTGCCAGCAGTTCTCAAGAGACCCAGTACTTC.